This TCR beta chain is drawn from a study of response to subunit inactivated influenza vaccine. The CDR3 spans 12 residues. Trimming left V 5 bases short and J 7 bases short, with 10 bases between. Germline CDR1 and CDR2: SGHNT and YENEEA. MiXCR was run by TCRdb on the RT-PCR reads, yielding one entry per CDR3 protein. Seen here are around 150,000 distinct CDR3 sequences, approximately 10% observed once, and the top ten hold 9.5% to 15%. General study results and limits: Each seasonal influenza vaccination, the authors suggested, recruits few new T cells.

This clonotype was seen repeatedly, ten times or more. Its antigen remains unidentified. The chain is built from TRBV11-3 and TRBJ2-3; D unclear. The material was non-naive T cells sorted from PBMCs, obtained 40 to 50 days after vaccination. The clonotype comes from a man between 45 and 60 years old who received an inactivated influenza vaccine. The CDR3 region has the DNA TGTGCCAGCAGCGCCAACTTAAATACGCAGTATTTT. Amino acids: CASSANLNTQYF.